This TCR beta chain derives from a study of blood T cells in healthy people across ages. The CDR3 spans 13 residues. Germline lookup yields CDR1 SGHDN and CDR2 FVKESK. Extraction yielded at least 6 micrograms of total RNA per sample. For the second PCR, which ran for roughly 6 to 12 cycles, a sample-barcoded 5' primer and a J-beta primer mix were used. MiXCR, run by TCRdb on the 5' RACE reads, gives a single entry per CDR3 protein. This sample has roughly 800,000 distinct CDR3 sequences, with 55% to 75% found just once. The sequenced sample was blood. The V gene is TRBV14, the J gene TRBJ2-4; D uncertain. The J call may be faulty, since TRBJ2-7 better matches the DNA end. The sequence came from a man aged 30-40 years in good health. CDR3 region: CASSHGGIGEQYF. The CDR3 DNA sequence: TGTGCCAGCAGCCACGGTGGGATTGGCGAGCAGTACTTC.